This TCR beta chain was captured by sequencing in a study of blood T cell repertoires in COVID-19. CDR3 size: 18 residues. Unmatched junction bases numbered 8, after V lost 1 base and J lost 1 base. In germline, CDR1 is SGHRS, CDR2 YFSETQ. Clones were sequenced by immunoSEQ multiplex PCR, and TCRdb holds only the in-frame ones, with some missing. The sample carries some 150,000 clones, approximately 83% recorded once. The source of this sequence is a man aged 65 to 79 with acute or convalescent COVID-19. The genes are TRBV5-1 and TRBJ2-1; TRBD2 matches 10 bases. Sequencing input: peripheral blood. The CDR3 DNA sequence: TGCGCCAGCAGCTTGTTTGGGGCTAGCGGGAGTTCCTACAATGAGCAGTTCTTC. This codes for CASSLFGASGSSYNEQFF.